The entry below gives a single T cell receptor (beta chain) sequence along with its context. The data are from a study of human T cells and chemical hapten exposure. CDR1 and CDR2 from the germline V gene are SQVTM and ANQGSEA. Trimming removed 2 bases from V and 4 bases from J, with 9 bases in between. This CDR3 contains 13 residues. Each cDNA molecule in the library carried unique molecular identifiers. Via MiXCR, TCRdb re-called the RACE reads, giving one row per CDR3 protein. The sample lists about 380,000 distinct CDR3 sequences, roughly 5.3% occurring once. The time point: pre-sensitization, week 0. Sample treatment: therapeutic diphenylcyclopropenone sensitization with weekly scalp DPC.

This clonotype was sampled from a woman aged 45-59 years with alopecia areata. Some clones in this sample may be carry-over from other donors' samples. The specimen was whole blood, collected in connection with sensitization to the hapten diphenylcyclopropenone (DPC). The V call is TRBV29-1, the J call TRBJ1-3; unclear D gene. This CDR3 is CSVERIGGNTIYF. CDR3 sequence (DNA): TGCAGCGTTGAAAGGATTGGCGGAAACACCATATATTTT.